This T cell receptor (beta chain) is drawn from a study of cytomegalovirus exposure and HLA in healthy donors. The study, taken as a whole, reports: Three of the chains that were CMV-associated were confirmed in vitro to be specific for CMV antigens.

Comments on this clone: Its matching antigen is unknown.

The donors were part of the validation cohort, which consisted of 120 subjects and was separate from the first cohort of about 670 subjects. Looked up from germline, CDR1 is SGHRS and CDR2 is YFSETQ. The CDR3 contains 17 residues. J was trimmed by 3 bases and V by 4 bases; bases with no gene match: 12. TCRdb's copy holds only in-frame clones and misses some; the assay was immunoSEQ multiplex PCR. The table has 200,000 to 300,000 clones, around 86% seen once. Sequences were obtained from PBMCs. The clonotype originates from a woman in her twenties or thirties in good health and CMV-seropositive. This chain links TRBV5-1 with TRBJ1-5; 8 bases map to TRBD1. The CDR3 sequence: CASSLGTGGSDNQPQHF. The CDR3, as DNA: TGCGCCAGCAGCCTCGGGACAGGCGGATCGGACAATCAGCCCCAGCATTTT. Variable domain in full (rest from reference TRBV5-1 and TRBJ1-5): KAGVTQTPRYLIKTRGQQVTLSCSPISGHRSVSWYQQTPGQGLQFLFEYFSETQRNKGNFPGRFSGRQFSNSRSEMNVSTLELGDSALYLCASSLGTGGSDNQPQHFGDGTRLSIL.